This TCR beta chain was sequenced in a study of control samples from healthy donors and cancer patients. Method: immunoSEQ multiplex PCR; TCRdb's copy keeps in-frame clones and lacks some. The sample has roughly 400,000 clones, 90% seen once; the top ten hold 5.5% to 7.5%. From germline, CDR1 is WSHSY and CDR2 SAAADI. Trimming cost V 0 bases and J 5 bases, with 13 bases left between them. The CDR3 extends over 15 amino acids. The V call is TRBV10-2, the J call TRBJ1-1, with D possibly being TRBD1 (5 bases). The clonotype was recovered from a man aged 35-49 years with head and neck cancer. Sequencing used PBMCs. The CDR3: CASSESRGGNTEAFF. For the CDR3, the DNA is TGCGCCAGCAGTGAGTCGCGGGGGGGGAATACTGAAGCTTTCTTT.